This TCR beta chain was observed in a study of shared clonotypes between healthy human individuals. Study-level points and caveats: Naive subsets, compared against memory subsets, generally had larger estimated richness values.

Remarks on this clone: Its target is not known.

This CDR3 spans 14 amino acids. Between the trimmed V and J ends, which lost 5 bases and 1 base, there was a span of 8 bases. Germline V gives CDR1 MNHEY, CDR2 SVGAGI. Over several immunoSEQ plates, each subset's genomic DNA was distributed in even portions. Repertoires were generated with immunoSEQ multiplex PCR, while TCRdb's copy carries only in-frame clones and drops some. Here the sample spans 600,000 to 800,000 clones, around 70% being singletons. The sequenced sample consisted of memory CD4+ T cells sorted from blood. Documented subset: CD45RA-negative fraction. This TCR came from a woman aged 25 to 39 in good health. This chain uses TRBV6-5 with TRBJ2-2; D is perhaps TRBD1 (5 bases). The CDR3 DNA sequence: TGTGCCAGCAGTCCCACAGGGAACACCGGGGAGCTGTTTTTT. As protein: CASSPTGNTGELFF.